The T cell receptor (beta chain) described here comes from a study of blood T cell repertoires in COVID-19. The wider study: COVID-19 samples from acute and convalescent phases originated in the United States, Italy and Spain. T cells, B-cell-depleted T cells, or PBMCs provided the cDNA or gDNA that served as material.

Per the original methods: Nucleated cell number was recorded as an estimate derived from reference gene primer amplification. Method: immunoSEQ multiplex PCR; TCRdb's copy keeps in-frame clones and lacks some. The V and J calls and clone size were taken over from that table, and D and trimming were inferred from the DNA. Among 78,000 or so clones, over 80% were seen once, and the ten largest hold around 6.3%. V was shortened by 6 bases and J by 1 base, with 14 bases between the two germline ends. The CDR3 is 15 amino acids. The germline V gene has CDR1 SNHLY and CDR2 FYNNEI. This receptor was taken from a woman aged 50 to 65 with acute or convalescent COVID-19. Sequenced: peripheral blood. The gene calls are TRBV2 and TRBJ2-3, with D possibly matching TRBD2 (6 bases). The CDR3 reads CASRAIWRGTDTQYF. DNA of the CDR3: TGTGCCAGCAGGGCCATTTGGAGGGGCACAGATACGCAGTATTTT.